This is a list of T cell receptor beta chains from one sample in a study of T cells after posttransplantation cyclophosphamide. Measured with immunoSEQ multiplex PCR; TCRdb has only the in-frame clones, and not every one. In the table there are 50,000 to 60,000 clones, 90% to 95% of which are singletons. The sample taken for sequencing was PBMCs. The receptors derive from a woman aged 25-40 years in good health and a related stem cell transplant donor. Each CDR3 is given with its conserved first and last residue. The D gene is left open where the match is weak.

d_call j_call v_call cdr3_nt cdr3_aa
TRBD1 TRBJ2-3 TRBV25-1 TGTGCCAGCAGTGAATTCGAGGCCAGGGGGCTAGATACGCAGTATTTT CASSEFEARGLDTQYF
. TRBJ1-2 TRBV7-4 TGTGCCAGCAGCTTAGCGGAGGAGCAGCCTAACTATGGCTACACCTTC CASSLAEEQPNYGYTF
TRBD1 TRBJ2-6 TRBV5-6 TGTGCCAGCAGCTGGACAGGGACGATCTCTGGGGCCAACGTCCTGACTTTC CASSWTGTISGANVLTF
. TRBJ1-1 TRBV11-3 TGTGCCAGCAGCTTAGGGTGGACTAACACTGAAGCTTTCTTT CASSLGWTNTEAFF
. TRBJ2-3 TRBV6-4 TGTGCCAGCAGTGACTCTCTAGCGAGGGATACGCAGTATTTT CASSDSLARDTQYF
TRBD1 TRBJ1-3 TRBV9 TGTGCCAGTGGGACAGGGGCGAGTTCCTCTGGAAACACCATATATTTT CASGTGASSSGNTIYF
. TRBJ1-4 TRBV7-9 TGTGCCAGCAGCTCCCTGTTCCAGGGACACACTAATGAAAAACTGTTTTTT CASSSLFQGHTNEKLFF
TRBD1 TRBJ1-2 TRBV19 TGTGCCAGTAGCACCAACCGGGACAGGTCTTTCTATGGCTACACCTTC CASSTNRDRSFYGYTF
. TRBJ2-3 TRBV18 TGTGCCAGCTCACCACGGAGCCGGACAGATACGCAGTATTTT CASSPRSRTDTQYF
TRBD1 TRBJ1-2 TRBV4-3 TGCGCCAGCAGAGGACAGGGGACCGACTATGGCTACACCTTC CASRGQGTDYGYTF
TRBD1 TRBJ2-7 TRBV19 TGTGCCAGTAGTCGGGGACAGGGGGCCTACGAGCAGTACTTC CASSRGQGAYEQYF
TRBD2 TRBJ2-7 TRBV10-2 TGCGCCAGCAGGGAGGTTAGCGGGGCCTACGAGCAGTACTTC CASREVSGAYEQYF